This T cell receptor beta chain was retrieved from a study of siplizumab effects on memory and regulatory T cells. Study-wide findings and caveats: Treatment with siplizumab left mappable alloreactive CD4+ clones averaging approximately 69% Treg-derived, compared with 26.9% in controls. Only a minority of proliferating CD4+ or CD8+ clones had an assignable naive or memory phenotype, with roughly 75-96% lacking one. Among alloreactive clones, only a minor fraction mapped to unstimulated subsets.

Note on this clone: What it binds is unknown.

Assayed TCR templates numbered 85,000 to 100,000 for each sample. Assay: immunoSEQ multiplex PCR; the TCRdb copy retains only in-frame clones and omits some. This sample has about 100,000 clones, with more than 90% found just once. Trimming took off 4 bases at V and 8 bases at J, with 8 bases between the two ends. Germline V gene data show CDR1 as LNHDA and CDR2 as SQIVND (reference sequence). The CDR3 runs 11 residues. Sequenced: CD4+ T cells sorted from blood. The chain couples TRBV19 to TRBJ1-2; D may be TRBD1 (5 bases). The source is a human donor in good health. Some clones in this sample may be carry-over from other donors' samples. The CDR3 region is CASSTRGGYTF. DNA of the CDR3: TGTGCCAGTAGTACCCGGGGCGGCTACACCTTC. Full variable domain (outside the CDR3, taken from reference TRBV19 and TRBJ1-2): DGGITQSPKYLFRKEGQNVTLSCEQNLNHDAMYWYRQDPGQGLRLIYYSQIVNDFQKGDIAEGYSVSREKKESFPLTVTSAQKNPTAFYLCASSTRGGYTFGSGTRLTVV.